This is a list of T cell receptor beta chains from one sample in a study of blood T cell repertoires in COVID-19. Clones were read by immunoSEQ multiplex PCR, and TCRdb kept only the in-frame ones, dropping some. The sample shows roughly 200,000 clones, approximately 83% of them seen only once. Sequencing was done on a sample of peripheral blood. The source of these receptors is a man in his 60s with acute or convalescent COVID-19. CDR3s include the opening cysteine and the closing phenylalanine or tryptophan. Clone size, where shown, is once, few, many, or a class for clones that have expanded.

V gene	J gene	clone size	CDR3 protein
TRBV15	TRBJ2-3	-	CATRSDDPVLAGGGTDTQYF
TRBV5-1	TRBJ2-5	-	CASSLGTSRGQETQYF
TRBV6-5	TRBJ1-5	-	CASRPDRGWQPQHF
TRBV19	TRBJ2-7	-	CASSPGRDRGFEQYF
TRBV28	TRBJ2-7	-	CASSSPGQGNEQYF
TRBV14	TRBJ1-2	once	CASSQASGGYTF
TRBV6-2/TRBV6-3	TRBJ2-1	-	CASSLDTGGTYNEQFF
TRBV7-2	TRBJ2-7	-	CASSQGAGAFYEQYF
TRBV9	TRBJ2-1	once	CASSPGTSGRARVYNEQFF
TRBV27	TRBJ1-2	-	CASSFKGPTYGYTF
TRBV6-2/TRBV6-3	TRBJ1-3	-	CASSYRGSGNTIYF
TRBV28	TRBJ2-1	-	CASSSEQGRRTYNEQFF
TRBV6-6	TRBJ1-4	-	CASSQPGTGTEKLFF
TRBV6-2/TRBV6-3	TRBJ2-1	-	CASSSGLAGRGEQFF
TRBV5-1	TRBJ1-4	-	CASGMGQGHEKLFF
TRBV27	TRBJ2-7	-	CASSLRGEAGLAGRYEQYF
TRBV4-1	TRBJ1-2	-	CASSPGTGLSWDYGYTF
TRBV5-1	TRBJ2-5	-	CASSLAGGRQETQYF
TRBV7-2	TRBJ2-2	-	CASSLAPNPYTGELFF
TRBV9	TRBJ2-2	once	CASSGSFGANTGELFF
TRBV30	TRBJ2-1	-	CAWSKTHLSYNEQFF
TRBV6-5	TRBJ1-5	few	CASSRTGNNQPQHF
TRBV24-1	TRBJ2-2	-	CATSDPGQNTGELFF
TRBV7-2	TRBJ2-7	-	CASSLGGDAEEYF
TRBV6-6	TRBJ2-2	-	CASILEGGTGELFF
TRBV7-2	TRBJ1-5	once	CASSPGGGYQPQHF
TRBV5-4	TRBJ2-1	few	CASSIRDRGSYNEQFF
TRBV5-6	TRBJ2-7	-	CASSHRDYEQYF
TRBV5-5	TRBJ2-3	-	CASSRQGGASTDTQYF
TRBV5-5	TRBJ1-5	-	CASSLRERRAQHF
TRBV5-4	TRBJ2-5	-	CASSSEGRGSQETQYF
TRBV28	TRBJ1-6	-	CASSLGDSNNSPLHF
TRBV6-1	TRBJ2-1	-	CASSERRGVDEQFF
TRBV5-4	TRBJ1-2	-	CASSLEPTGGYTF
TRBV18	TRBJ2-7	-	CASSPDRTPSYEQYF
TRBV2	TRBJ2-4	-	CASSEGSQGIQYF
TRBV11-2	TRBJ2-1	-	CASSSFSLGLAVNEQFF
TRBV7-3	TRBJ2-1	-	CASSLGTGYYNEQFF
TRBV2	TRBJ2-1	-	CASYRAGGVEQFF
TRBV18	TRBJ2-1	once	CASSPMLAGADEQFF
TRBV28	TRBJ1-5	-	CASSLSPAFGGQPQHF
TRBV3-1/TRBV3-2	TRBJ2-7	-	CASGRFGGSSYEQYF
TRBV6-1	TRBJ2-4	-	CASSEVGPLVQYF
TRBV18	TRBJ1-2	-	CAGAGTSYGYTF
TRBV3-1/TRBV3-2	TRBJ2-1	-	CASSHSRASYNEQFF
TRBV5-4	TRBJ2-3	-	CASSLVGGGGDTQYF
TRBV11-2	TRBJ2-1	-	CASSSRGYPYNEQFF
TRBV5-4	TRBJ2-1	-	CASSHLSRGYNEQFF
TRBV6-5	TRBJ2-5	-	CASSRPGGRETQYF
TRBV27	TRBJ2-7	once	CASRAGGFTDEQYF
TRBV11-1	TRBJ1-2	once	CASSSAGTGSYGYTF
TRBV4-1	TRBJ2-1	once	CASSRHGGAGMSSYNEQFF
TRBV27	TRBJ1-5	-	CASSLSRGPSNQPQHF